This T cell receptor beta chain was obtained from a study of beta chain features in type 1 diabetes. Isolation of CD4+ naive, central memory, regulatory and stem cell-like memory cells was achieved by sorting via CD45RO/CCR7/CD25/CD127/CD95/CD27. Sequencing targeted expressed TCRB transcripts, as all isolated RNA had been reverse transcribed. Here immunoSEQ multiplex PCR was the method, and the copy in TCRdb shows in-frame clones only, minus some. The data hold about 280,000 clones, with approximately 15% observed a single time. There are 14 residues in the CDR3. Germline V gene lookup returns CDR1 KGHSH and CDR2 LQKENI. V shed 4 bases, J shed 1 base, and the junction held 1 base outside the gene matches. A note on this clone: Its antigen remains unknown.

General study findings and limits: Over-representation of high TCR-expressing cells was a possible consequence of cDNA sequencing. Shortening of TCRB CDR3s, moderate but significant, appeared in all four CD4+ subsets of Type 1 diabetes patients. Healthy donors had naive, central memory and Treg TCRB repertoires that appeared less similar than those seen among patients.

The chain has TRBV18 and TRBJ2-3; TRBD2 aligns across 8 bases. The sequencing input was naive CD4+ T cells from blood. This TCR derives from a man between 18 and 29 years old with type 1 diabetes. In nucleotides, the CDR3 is TGTGCCAGCTCACTAGCGGGGCGCACAGATACGCAGTATTTT. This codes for CASSLAGRTDTQYF.